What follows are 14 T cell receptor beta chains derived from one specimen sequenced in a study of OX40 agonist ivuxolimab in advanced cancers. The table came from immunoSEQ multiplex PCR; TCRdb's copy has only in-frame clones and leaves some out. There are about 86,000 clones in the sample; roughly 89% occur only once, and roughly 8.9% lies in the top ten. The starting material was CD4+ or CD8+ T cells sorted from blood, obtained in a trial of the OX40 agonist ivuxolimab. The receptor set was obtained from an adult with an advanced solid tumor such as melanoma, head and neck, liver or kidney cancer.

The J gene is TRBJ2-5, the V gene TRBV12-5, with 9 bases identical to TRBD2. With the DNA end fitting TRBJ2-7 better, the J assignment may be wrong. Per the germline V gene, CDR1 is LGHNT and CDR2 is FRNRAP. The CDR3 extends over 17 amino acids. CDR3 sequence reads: CASGLAYWTSDSYEQYF. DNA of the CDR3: TGTGCTAGTGGTTTAGCCTACTGGACTAGCGACAGCTACGAGCAGTACTTC.

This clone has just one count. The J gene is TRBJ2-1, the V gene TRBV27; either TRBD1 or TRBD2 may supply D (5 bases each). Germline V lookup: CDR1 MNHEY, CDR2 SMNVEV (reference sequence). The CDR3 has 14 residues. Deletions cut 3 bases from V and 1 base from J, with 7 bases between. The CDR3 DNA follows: TGTGCCAGCAGTTTGGGGGTATCCTACAATGAGCAGTTCTTC. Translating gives CASSLGVSYNEQFF.

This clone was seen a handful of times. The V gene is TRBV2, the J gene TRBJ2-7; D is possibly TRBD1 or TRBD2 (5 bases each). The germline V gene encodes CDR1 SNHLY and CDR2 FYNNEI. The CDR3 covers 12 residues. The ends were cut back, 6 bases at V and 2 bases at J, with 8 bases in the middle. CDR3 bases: TGTGCCAGCAGGAGGGGAGCCTACGAGCAGTACTTC. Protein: CASRRGAYEQYF.

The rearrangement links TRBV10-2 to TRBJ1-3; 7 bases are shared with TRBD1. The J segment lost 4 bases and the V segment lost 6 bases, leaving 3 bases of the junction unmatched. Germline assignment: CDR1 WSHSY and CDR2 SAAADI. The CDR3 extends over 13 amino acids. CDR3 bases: TGCGCCAGCAGCACGGACAGGGGAAACACCATATATTTT. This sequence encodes CASSTDRGNTIYF.

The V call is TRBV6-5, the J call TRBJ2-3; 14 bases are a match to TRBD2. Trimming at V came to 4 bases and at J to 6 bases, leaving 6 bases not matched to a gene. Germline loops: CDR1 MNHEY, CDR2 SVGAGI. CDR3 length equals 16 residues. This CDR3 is CASSSRLAGGYDTQYF. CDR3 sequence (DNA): TGTGCCAGCAGTTCTAGACTAGCGGGAGGGTATGATACGCAGTATTTT.

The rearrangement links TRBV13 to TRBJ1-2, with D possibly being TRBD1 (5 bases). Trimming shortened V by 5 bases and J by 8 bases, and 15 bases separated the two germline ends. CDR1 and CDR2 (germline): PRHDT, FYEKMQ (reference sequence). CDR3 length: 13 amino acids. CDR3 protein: CASSRKGEGGYTF. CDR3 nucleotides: TGTGCCAGCAGCCGAAAAGGGGAAGGCGGCTACACCTTC.

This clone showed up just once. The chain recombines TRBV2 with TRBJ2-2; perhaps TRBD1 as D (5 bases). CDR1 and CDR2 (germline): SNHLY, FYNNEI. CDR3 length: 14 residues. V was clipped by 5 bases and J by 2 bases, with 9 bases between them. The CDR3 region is CASSRQINTGELFF. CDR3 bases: TGTGCCAGCAGTAGACAGATAAACACCGGGGAGCTGTTTTTT. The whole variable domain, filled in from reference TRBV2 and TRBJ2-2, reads EPEVTQTPSHQVTQMGQEVILRCVPISNHLYFYWYRQILGQKVEFLVSFYNNEISEKSEIFDDQFSVERPDGSNFTLKIRSTKLEDSAMYFCASSRQINTGELFFGEGSRLTVL.

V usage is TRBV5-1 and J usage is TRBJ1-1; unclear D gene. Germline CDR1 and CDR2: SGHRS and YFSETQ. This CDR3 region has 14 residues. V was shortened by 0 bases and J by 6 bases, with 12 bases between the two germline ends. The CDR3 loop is CASSLVPEHAEAFF. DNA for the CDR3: TGCGCCAGCAGCTTGGTTCCCGAGCATGCTGAAGCTTTCTTT.

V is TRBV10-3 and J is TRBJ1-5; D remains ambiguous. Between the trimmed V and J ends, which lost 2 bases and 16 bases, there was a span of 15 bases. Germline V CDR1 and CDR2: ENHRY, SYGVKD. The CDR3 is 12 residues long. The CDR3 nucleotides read TGTGCCATCAGTGAGGCTGACGGACGGAGACATTTT. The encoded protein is CAISEADGRRHF.

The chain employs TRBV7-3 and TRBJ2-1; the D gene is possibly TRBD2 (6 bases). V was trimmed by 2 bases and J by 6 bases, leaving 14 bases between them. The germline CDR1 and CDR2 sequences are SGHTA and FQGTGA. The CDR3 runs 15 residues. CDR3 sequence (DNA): TGTGCCAGCAGCTTAGGCCCTTGGAGGGGCAATGAGCAGTTCTTC. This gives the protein CASSLGPWRGNEQFF. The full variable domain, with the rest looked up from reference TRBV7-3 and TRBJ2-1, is GAGVSQTPSNKVTEKGKYVELRCDPISGHTALYWYRQSLGQGPEFLIYFQGTGAADDSGLPNDRFFAVRPEGSVSTLKIQRTERGDSAVYLCASSLGPWRGNEQFFGPGTRLTVL.

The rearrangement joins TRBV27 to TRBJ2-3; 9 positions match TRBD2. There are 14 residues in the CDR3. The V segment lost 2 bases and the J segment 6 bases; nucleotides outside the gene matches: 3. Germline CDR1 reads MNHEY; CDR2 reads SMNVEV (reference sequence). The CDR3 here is CASSLAGGADTQYF. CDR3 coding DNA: TGTGCCAGCAGTTTAGCGGGAGGGGCGGATACGCAGTATTTT.

The CDR3 DNA reads as TGCGCCAGCAGCTTGTACGACCGACCGACAGATACGCAGTATTTT. Residues: CASSLYDRPTDTQYF. This chain connects TRBV5-1 to TRBJ2-3; no reliable D call. The CDR3 is 15 amino acids. V lost 1 base to trimming and J lost 3 bases, with 12 bases between them. Germline CDR1 reads SGHRS; CDR2 reads YFSETQ.

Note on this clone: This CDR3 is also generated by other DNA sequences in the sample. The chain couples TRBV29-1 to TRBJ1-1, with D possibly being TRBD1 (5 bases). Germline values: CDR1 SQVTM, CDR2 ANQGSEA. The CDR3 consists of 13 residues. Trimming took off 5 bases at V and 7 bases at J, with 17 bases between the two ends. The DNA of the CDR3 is TGCAGCGTTTTTTCGACGGGGACCTATGAAGCTTTCTTT. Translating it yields CSVFSTGTYEAFF.

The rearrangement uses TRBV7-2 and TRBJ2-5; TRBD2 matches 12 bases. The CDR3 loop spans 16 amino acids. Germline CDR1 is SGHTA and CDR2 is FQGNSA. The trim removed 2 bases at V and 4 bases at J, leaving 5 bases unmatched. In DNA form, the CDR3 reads TGTGCCAGCAGCTTACACCTAGCGGGAGGGCTAGAGACCCAGTACTTC. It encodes CASSLHLAGGLETQYF.